What follows describes a single TCR beta chain. The target antigen is unknown. These data belong to a study of OX40 agonist ivuxolimab in advanced cancers. Across the whole study: Three patients got partial responses; one had hepatocellular carcinoma and two had cutaneous melanoma. Study-wide points: Specificity for antigen went undetermined in the expanded peripheral T cells.

This CDR3 region has 15 residues. Germline CDR1 is SNHLY and CDR2 is FYNNEI. The germline V and J ends were trimmed by 4 bases and 4 bases, with 16 bases remaining between them. Patients with autoimmune history or systemic immunosuppression were excluded. Clones were read by immunoSEQ multiplex PCR, and TCRdb kept only the in-frame ones, dropping some. The sample records 66,000 or so clones, roughly 87% being singletons. This rearrangement joins TRBV2 to TRBJ1-2; D is possibly TRBD1 (6 bases). The source material was CD4+ or CD8+ T cells sorted from blood, sampled in a trial of the OX40 agonist ivuxolimab. The source of this sequence is an adult with an advanced solid tumor such as melanoma, head and neck, liver or kidney cancer. The CDR3, as DNA: TGTGCCAGCAGTGCCTCAGGGGCGGACGGCTATGGCTACACCTTC. Its protein product is CASSASGADGYGYTF.